The source of this T cell receptor beta chain is a study of T cell changes during pregnancy in multiple sclerosis (dated by TCRdb to the late 2010s). Background for the entire study: The study examined how the T cell repertoire changed over the course of pregnancy in women with multiple sclerosis.

Remarks on this clone: What antigen it recognizes has not been identified. There are no base qualities to consult, and no much larger clone falls within one base.

V lost 5 bases and J lost 4 bases, and the count of bases not matched to a germline gene is 14. The CDR3 has 16 amino acids, counting the end cysteine and phenylalanine. The only DNA kept is the CDR3, 48 bases in frame from the first base. The germline V gene gives CDR1 as SGHVS and CDR2 as FQNEAQ. Library prep was done by the immunoSEQ multiplex PCR assay. TCRdb re-hosts the immuneACCESS table, in-frame sequences only. Its copies lack some clones; in the studies checked, an unresolved V gene accounts for under half of them, and the cause for the rest is not known. For this sample there are some 28,000 clones; 85% to 95% appear just once. The ten largest make up 0.43% of the sample.

This chain joins TRBV7-8 to TRBJ2-7, with 7 bases in between that match TRBD1. The sample consisted of CD4+ T cells from peripheral blood mononuclear cells, taken after pregnancy. The TCR sequence derives from a female donor with multiple sclerosis, enrolled in a pregnancy study. The nucleotide sequence is given as TGTGCCAGCAGCGGCGTTATGGAAGGGGGCGCGTACGAGCAGTACTTC. The resulting protein is CASSGVMEGGAYEQYF.